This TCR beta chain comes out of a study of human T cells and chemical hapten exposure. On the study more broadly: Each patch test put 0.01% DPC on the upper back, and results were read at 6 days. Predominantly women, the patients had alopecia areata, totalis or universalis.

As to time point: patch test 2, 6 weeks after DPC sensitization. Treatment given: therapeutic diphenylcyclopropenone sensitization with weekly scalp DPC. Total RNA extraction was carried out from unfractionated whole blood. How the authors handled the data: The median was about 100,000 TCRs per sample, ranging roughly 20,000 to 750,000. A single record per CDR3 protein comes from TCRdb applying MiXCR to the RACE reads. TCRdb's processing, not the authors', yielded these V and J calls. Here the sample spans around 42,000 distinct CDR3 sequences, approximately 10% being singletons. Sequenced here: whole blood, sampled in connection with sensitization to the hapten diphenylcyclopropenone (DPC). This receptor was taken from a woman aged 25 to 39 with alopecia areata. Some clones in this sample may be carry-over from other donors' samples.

The CDR3 DNA is TGTGCCATCAGCAGTCCCGGCGGGCCCCAGCATTTT. It encodes CAISSPGGPQHF. The chain carries TRBV10-3 and TRBJ1-5, with D unresolved. With 6 bases removed from V and 9 bases from J, the gap between germline ends came to 12 bases. Germline CDR1 ENHRY, CDR2 SYGVKD. The CDR3 is 12 residues long.